The 14 T cell receptor beta chains below come from one sample, sequenced in a study of shared clonotypes between healthy human individuals. Using immunoSEQ multiplex PCR, the repertoire was profiled, and TCRdb retains in-frame clones only, with some absent. Of 950,000 to 1,200,000 clones in the sample, 77% were seen once. Sequences were obtained from memory CD4+ T cells from PBMCs. As for subset: CD45RA-negative fraction. The origin of the receptors is a man younger than 35 in good health. Some clones in this sample may be carry-over from other donors' samples.

The rearrangement links TRBV25-1 to TRBJ1-3; D gene uncertain. This CDR3 spans 12 amino acids. Trimming removed 4 bases at V and 1 base at J, with 2 bases between. From germline, CDR1 is MGHDK and CDR2 SYGVNS. CDR3 region: CASSASGNTIYF. CDR3 in DNA: TGTGCCAGCAGTGCTTCTGGAAACACCATATATTTT.

The V call is TRBV6-4, the J call TRBJ2-2, with D perhaps being TRBD1 or TRBD2 (6 bases each). The CDR3 has 16 residues. The V gene lost 0 bases and the J gene lost 3 bases, with 11 bases spanning the gap. Germline V gives CDR1 MRHNA, CDR2 SNTAGT. As DNA, the CDR3 is TGTGCCAGCAGTGACTCGCGGGACACAGACACCGGGGAGCTGTTTTTT. It codes for CASSDSRDTDTGELFF.

There are a few counts of this clone. This rearrangement joins TRBV11-2 to TRBJ1-3, with a possible D match to TRBD1 (5 bases). Germline V CDR1 and CDR2: SGHAT, FQNNGV. Trimming shortened V by 2 bases and J by 8 bases, and 13 bases separated the two germline ends. The CDR3 is 14 amino acids. CDR3 DNA sequence: TGTGCCAGCAGCTTAAGTGGGGGGAGCGACACCATATATTTT. It encodes CASSLSGGSDTIYF.

This sequence joins TRBV7-3 and TRBJ1-1; D is unclear. CDR3 length: 13 residues. The V gene's germline CDR1 is SGHTA and CDR2 FQGTGA. Deletions cut 4 bases from V and 6 bases from J, with 12 bases between. The CDR3: CASSSSTGAEAFF. CDR3 nucleotide sequence: TGTGCCAGCAGCTCATCCACTGGCGCTGAAGCTTTCTTT.

The chain carries TRBV5-6 and TRBJ1-5, with D tentatively TRBD1 (5 bases). The CDR3 contains 15 residues. Looked up from germline, CDR1 is SGHDT and CDR2 is YYEEEE. V was cut by 2 bases and J by 5 bases, with 14 bases left in between. CDR3 DNA sequence: TGTGCCAGCAGCTTTTTCCAGGGAGATTATCAGCCCCAGCATTTT. Translating it yields CASSFFQGDYQPQHF.

This clone has a count of ten or more. The V and J genes are TRBV21-1 and TRBJ1-1; TRBD1 is the table's D call, not checked against the DNA. TRBV21-1 has pseudogene status. The CDR3 length is 15 residues. This chain's CDR3 is CASSTRQGARKRAFF. The CDR3 DNA reads as TGTGCCAGCAGCACCCGACAGGGGGCAAGGAAAAGGGCTTTCTTT.

CDR3 loop: CASSQEVRVSYEQYF. The CDR3 nucleotides read TGTGCCAGCAGCCAAGAGGTTCGGGTCTCCTACGAGCAGTACTTC. The chain uses TRBV14 and TRBJ2-7; D is undetermined. Trimming pared 0 bases from V and 0 bases from J, leaving 9 bases between. Germline assignment: CDR1 SGHDN and CDR2 FVKESK. CDR3 length: 15 residues.

V is TRBV5-4 and J is TRBJ2-7; TRBD2 matches 7 bases. Germline CDR1 and CDR2: SGHNT and YYREEE (reference sequence). The V gene end was trimmed by 4 bases and the J gene end by 1 base; junction bases not matched to a gene: 11. The CDR3 sequence is 16 residues long. The CDR3, as DNA: TGTGCCAGCAGCCCCCTGGGCGGGAGCGGTTCCTACGAGCAGTACTTC. This codes for CASSPLGGSGSYEQYF.

The rearrangement joins TRBV28 to TRBJ1-2; 7 nucleotides agree with TRBD1. V dropped 1 base and J dropped 4; count of bases not matched to a gene: 6. Looked up from germline, CDR1 is MDHEN and CDR2 is SYDVKM. The CDR3 totals 15 residues. CDR3 protein: CASSLSWDSPYGYTF. As DNA, the CDR3 is TGTGCCAGCAGTTTATCATGGGACAGCCCCTATGGCTACACCTTC.

This chain joins TRBV14 and TRBJ1-3; perhaps TRBD1 as D (6 bases). CDR3 length: 16 amino acids. The ends were cut back, 4 bases at V and 0 bases at J, with 13 bases in the middle. Germline-derived CDR1 and CDR2 are SGHDN and FVKESK. The CDR3 DNA is TGTGCCAGCAGCCCTTTTTCGGGGGCCTCTGGAAACACCATATATTTT. Its translation is CASSPFSGASGNTIYF.

V and J are TRBV28 and TRBJ1-1, with D possibly matching TRBD1 (5 bases). V was trimmed by 5 bases and J by 4 bases, leaving 14 bases between them. This CDR3 comprises 14 residues. Germline V gives CDR1 MDHEN, CDR2 SYDVKM. CDR3 sequence: CASSTPGRGTEAFF. Written as DNA, the CDR3 is TGTGCCAGCAGTACCCCGGGTAGGGGCACTGAAGCTTTCTTT.

As to this clone: Distinct nucleotide sequences in the sample also encode this CDR3. This sequence joins TRBV28 and TRBJ2-5, with TRBD2 matching over 8 bases. Germline trimming cut 2 bases from V and 4 bases from J; bases unmatched to any gene: 0. CDR3 length equals 13 residues. Germline values: CDR1 MDHEN, CDR2 SYDVKM. The CDR3 DNA reads TGTGCCAGCAGTTTAAGCGGGAGAGAGACCCAGTACTTC. This codes for CASSLSGRETQYF.

The rearrangement uses TRBV10-3 and TRBJ1-1; a weak D match, TRBD1 (6 bases). With 7 bases removed from V and 1 base from J, the gap between germline ends came to 10 bases. The CDR3 consists of 13 residues. Germline lookup yields CDR1 ENHRY and CDR2 SYGVKD. The CDR3 region is CAITQGPNTEAFF. In nucleotides, the CDR3 is TGTGCCATCACACAGGGACCGAACACTGAAGCTTTCTTT.

This sequence joins TRBV2 and TRBJ1-4; 7 positions match TRBD1. CDR1 and CDR2 (germline): SNHLY, FYNNEI. The CDR3 covers 16 residues. Germline trimming cut 6 bases from V and 6 bases from J; bases unmatched to any gene: 13. The CDR3 bases are TGTGCCAGCAGGGGAAGAGGGGGCCAAGGCTATGAAAAACTGTTTTTT. Protein product: CASRGRGGQGYEKLFF.